What follows describes a single TCR beta chain. CDR1 is LNHDA and CDR2 is SQIVND in the germline V gene (reference sequence). V shed 4 bases and J 7 bases; nucleotides not matched to a gene: 1. This CDR3 is built from 13 residues. Per the original data handling: Reference gene primers were amplified, and this amplification served to estimate nucleated cell counts. The method was immunoSEQ multiplex PCR; TCRdb's version includes in-frame clones alone and lacks a portion of them. D and trimming come from the DNA, and the V and J calls and clone size come from that table. The sample lists approximately 110,000 clones; 80% to 90% were seen once. This entry is derived from a study of blood T cell repertoires in COVID-19. Study-level background: Researchers got acute and convalescent COVID-19 samples from the United States, Italy and Spain.

The clonotype originates from a woman older than 75 with acute or convalescent COVID-19. Sample: peripheral blood. V and J are TRBV19 and TRBJ2-5; 12 nucleotides align to TRBD2. In nucleotides, the CDR3 is TGTGCCAGTAGTACGGGACTAGCGGGGACCCAGTACTTC. The encoded protein is CASSTGLAGTQYF.